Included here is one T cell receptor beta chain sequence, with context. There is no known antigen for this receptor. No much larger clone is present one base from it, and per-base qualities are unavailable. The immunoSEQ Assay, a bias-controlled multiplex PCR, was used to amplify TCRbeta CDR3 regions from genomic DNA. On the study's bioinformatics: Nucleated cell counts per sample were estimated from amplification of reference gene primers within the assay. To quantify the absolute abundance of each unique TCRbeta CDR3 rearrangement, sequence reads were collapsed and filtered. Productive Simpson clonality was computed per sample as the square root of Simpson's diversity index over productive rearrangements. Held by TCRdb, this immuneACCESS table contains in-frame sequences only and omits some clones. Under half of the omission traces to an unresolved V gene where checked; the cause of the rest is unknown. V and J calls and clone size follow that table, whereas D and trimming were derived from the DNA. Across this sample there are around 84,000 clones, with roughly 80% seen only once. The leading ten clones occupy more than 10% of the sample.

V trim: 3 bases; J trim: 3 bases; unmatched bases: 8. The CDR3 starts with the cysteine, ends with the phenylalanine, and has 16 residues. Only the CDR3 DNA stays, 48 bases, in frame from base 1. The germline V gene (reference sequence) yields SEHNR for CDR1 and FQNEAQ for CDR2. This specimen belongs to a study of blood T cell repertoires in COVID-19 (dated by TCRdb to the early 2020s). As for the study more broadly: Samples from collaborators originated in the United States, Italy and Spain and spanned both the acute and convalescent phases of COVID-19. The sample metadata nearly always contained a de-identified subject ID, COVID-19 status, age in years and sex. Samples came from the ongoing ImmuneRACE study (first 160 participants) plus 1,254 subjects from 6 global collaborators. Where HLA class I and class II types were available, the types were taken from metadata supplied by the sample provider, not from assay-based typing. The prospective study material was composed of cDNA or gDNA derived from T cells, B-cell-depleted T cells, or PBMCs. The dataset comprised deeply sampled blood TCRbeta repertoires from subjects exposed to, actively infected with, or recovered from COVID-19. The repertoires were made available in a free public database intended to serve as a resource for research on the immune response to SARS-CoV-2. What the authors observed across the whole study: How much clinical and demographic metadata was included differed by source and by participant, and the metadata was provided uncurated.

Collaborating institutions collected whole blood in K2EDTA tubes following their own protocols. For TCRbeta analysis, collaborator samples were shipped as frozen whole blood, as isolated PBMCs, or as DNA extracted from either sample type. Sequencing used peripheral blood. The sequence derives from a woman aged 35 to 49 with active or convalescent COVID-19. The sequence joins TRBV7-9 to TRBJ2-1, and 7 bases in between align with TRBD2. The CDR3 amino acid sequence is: CASSLGAGLIYNEQFF. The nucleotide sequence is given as TGTGCCAGCAGCTTGGGTGCGGGACTAATCTACAATGAGCAGTTCTTC.